These T cell receptor beta chains were read from a single sample in a study of cytotoxic CD8 clonotypes in ibrutinib-treated CLL. Produced via immunoSEQ multiplex PCR; TCRdb's table is partial and in-frame only. This sample has over 250,000 clones, with around 69% found just once. The material sequenced was PBMCs, taken at disease progression, from a patient treated with ibrutinib. The source is a human donor with chronic lymphocytic leukemia. Each CDR3 is given with its conserved first and last residue. Fields, in order: D gene, J gene, V gene, clone size, CDR3 DNA, CDR3 protein. The D gene is left open where the match is weak. Only part of the rows carry a size: once, few, many, or a class if the clone is expanded.

>-|TRBJ2-3|TRBV7-3|-
TGTGCCAGCAGCTTACGGGACTTCACAGATACGCAGTATTTT
CASSLRDFTDTQYF
>TRBD1|TRBJ2-7|TRBV6-5|-
TGTGCCAGCAGTTACGGACAGGGTAGCTCCTACGAGCAGTACTTC
CASSYGQGSSYEQYF
>-|TRBJ1-5|TRBV19|-
TGTGCCAGTAGTATCCGGGGGCCCTTTCAGCCCCAGCATTTT
CASSIRGPFQPQHF
>-|TRBJ2-5|TRBV5-1|-
TGCGCCAGCAGCTCGACTATAGAGACCCAGTACTTC
CASSSTIETQYF
>TRBD1|TRBJ2-7|TRBV11-2|-
TGTGCCAGCAGCTATGACAGGGCGAGCTACGAGCAGTACTTC
CASSYDRASYEQYF
>TRBD1|TRBJ2-7|TRBV2|-
TGTGCCAGCAGTGATTTTAGACGGGACAGGGGCGAGCAGTACTTC
CASSDFRRDRGEQYF
>-|TRBJ2-5|TRBV7-8|-
TGTGCCAGCAGCTTATTTGGCCTTAACCTCGGACCGGACTGGGGAGAGACCCAGTACTTC
CASSLFGLNLGPDWGETQYF
>TRBD1|TRBJ1-2|TRBV27|-
TGTGCCAGCGGAGAGACAGGGTTAGGCTATGGCTACACCTTC
CASGETGLGYGYTF
>-|TRBJ2-5|TRBV11-2|-
TGTGCCAGCAGCCGTCGACTGCGACTAGGGGGAGAGACCCAGTACTTC
CASSRRLRLGGETQYF
>-|TRBJ2-3|TRBV25-1|-
TGTGCCAGCAGTGAATATTTAGGGGGGGGAGCAGATACGCAGTATTTT
CASSEYLGGGADTQYF
>TRBD1|TRBJ1-1|TRBV18|-
TGTGCCAGCTCACCCTCCGGGACAGACTATCCCAAAGCTTTCTTT
CASSPSGTDYPKAFF
>-|TRBJ2-1|TRBV5-1|-
TGCGCCAGCAGCATTGATAGCGGTCCCTACAATGAGCAGTTCTTC
CASSIDSGPYNEQFF
>-|TRBJ2-3|TRBV6-5|-
TGTGCCAGCAAATCTACAGGGTCTAGCACAGATACGCAGTATTTT
CASKSTGSSTDTQYF
>-|TRBJ2-1|TRBV14|-
TGTGCCAGCAGCCTGTGGGGCTACAATGAGCAGTTCTTC
CASSLWGYNEQFF
>-|TRBJ2-1|TRBV9|-
TGTGCCAGCAGCGTAGGGGGGCGGTCAGCCTACAATGAGCAGTTCTTC
CASSVGGRSAYNEQFF
>TRBD2|TRBJ2-7|TRBV19|-
TGTGCCAGTAGTATCGCTGGGTCTAGCGGGAGATCCTACGAGCAGTACTTC
CASSIAGSSGRSYEQYF
>-|TRBJ2-1|TRBV14|-
TGTGCCAGCAGCCCTCATAGGGCTTACAATGAGCAGTTCTTC
CASSPHRAYNEQFF
>-|TRBJ2-7|TRBV9|-
TGTGCCAGCAGCGTAGATAGAGACTACGAGCAGTACTTC
CASSVDRDYEQYF
>-|TRBJ1-2|TRBV5-1|-
TGCGCCAGCAGCTTGGGGGAGGTAGACTATGGCTACACCTTC
CASSLGEVDYGYTF
>-|TRBJ1-1|TRBV7-9|-
TGTGCCAGCAGCTTAGAAAACCGGAACACTGAAGCTTTCTTT
CASSLENRNTEAFF
>TRBD1|TRBJ1-1|TRBV6-5|-
TGTGCCAGCAGAAACGGACAGGGTGCCCCTGAAGCTTTCTTT
CASRNGQGAPEAFF
>TRBD2|TRBJ2-1|TRBV28|-
TGTGCCAGCAGTTTATCCCTTTCGGGACTAGCGGGAGAGGGCTACAATGAGCAGTTCTTC
CASSLSLSGLAGEGYNEQFF
>TRBD1|TRBJ2-7|TRBV19|-
TGTGCCAGTAGTACGACAGGGGGCAACGAGCAGTACTTC
CASSTTGGNEQYF
>-|TRBJ2-7|TRBV27|-
TGTGCCAGCAGCTCCGGGAGTCCATTCTCCTACGAGCAGTACTTC
CASSSGSPFSYEQYF
>-|TRBJ1-2|TRBV7-9|-
TGTGCCAGCAGTACTGGGGGAGTCGGCTACACCTTC
CASSTGGVGYTF
>-|TRBJ2-1|TRBV9|-
TGTGCCAGCACCCCGGGAGGGGGCGGAGATGAGCAGTTCTTC
CASTPGGGGDEQFF
>-|TRBJ2-1|TRBV10-1|once
TGCGCCAGCAGTGAGTCGAGGGTAGGTAGCTCCTACAATGAGCAGTTCTTC
CASSESRVGSSYNEQFF
>TRBD1|TRBJ2-7|TRBV13|-
TGTGCCAGCAGCCGAACAGGACAGGGCCTCGAGCAGTACTTC
CASSRTGQGLEQYF
>TRBD1|TRBJ2-7|TRBV28|few
TGTGCCAGCAGGCGCCCGGGACAGGGAGTTGACGAGCAGTACTTC
CASRRPGQGVDEQYF
>TRBD2|TRBJ2-3|TRBV5-5|once
TGTGCCAGCAGCCGAAGGACTAGCGGGGGGCAAGATACGCAGTATTTT
CASSRRTSGGQDTQYF
>TRBD2|TRBJ2-7|TRBV2|-
TGTGCCAGCAGCTTAGAGTTGGGACTAGTTTACTACGAGCAGTACTTC
CASSLELGLVYYEQYF
>-|TRBJ1-4|TRBV25-1|-
TGTGCCAGCAGTGGTGGTGGCTTTCGGTCCGAAAAACTGTTTTTT
CASSGGGFRSEKLFF
>-|TRBJ1-2|TRBV29-1|few
TGCAGCGCTGGGATGGGGAACCCCTCTAACTATGGCTACACCTTC
CSAGMGNPSNYGYTF
>-|TRBJ2-3|TRBV6-5|-
TGTGCCAGCAGTTTGTGGGGGGCTATCACAGATACGCAGTATTTT
CASSLWGAITDTQYF
>-|TRBJ2-1|TRBV18|-
TGTGCCAGCTCACCGGGGGAAGAGCAGTTCTTC
CASSPGEEQFF
>-|TRBJ2-4|TRBV14|-
TGTGCCAGCAGCCAAGATGGCCTAGCCAAAAACATTCAGTACTTC
CASSQDGLAKNIQYF
>-|TRBJ2-3|TRBV5-1|-
TGCGCCAGCAGCTTGGCAGCGACTCAGGGGAGCACAGATACGCAGTATTTT
CASSLAATQGSTDTQYF
>-|TRBJ2-2|TRBV9|once
TGTGCCAGCAGCGTAGGGGGCATTAAGGCCGGGGAGCTGTTTTTT
CASSVGGIKAGELFF
>TRBD1|TRBJ2-7|TRBV5-5|-
TGTGCCAGCAGCTACCCTCAAGGGACAGGGTCCTACGAGCAGTACTTC
CASSYPQGTGSYEQYF
>-|TRBJ1-1|TRBV27|-
TGTGCCAGCAGTTTATCCCAGTACACTGAAGCTTTCTTT
CASSLSQYTEAFF
>-|TRBJ1-3|TRBV5-6|-
TGTGCCAGCAGCTTACTTTCGTTTGGAAACACCATATATTTT
CASSLLSFGNTIYF
>-|TRBJ1-3|TRBV5-1|few
TGCGCCAGCAGCTTGGCGAGCTCTGGAAACACCATATATTTT
CASSLASSGNTIYF
>TRBD1|TRBJ1-4|TRBV15|few
TGTGCCACCAGCAGAGATAAGGTAGGGACAGGGTCTGGGGAACTGTTTTTT
CATSRDKVGTGSGELFF
>TRBD2|TRBJ2-7|TRBV10-3|-
TGTGCCATCAGTGAGTCGGTGCTAGCGGCCGTAACCTACGAGCAGTACTTC
CAISESVLAAVTYEQYF
>-|TRBJ1-6|TRBV10-2|few
TGCGCCAGCAGAGCAGGGCATGAAGATTCACCCCTCCACTTT
CASRAGHEDSPLHF
>TRBD1|TRBJ2-3|TRBV4-1|-
TGCGCCAGCAGTCACCGGGACAGGCCTACAGATACGCAGTATTTT
CASSHRDRPTDTQYF
>-|TRBJ1-1|TRBV6-6|-
TGTGCCAGCAGTTGGGTCACTGAAGCTTTCTTT
CASSWVTEAFF
>-|TRBJ2-3|TRBV9|-
TGTGCCAGCAGCGCCGCCCTGACTAGAATCTCAGATACGCAGTATTTT
CASSAALTRISDTQYF
>TRBD2|TRBJ2-7|TRBV9|-
TGTGCCAGCAGCGTAGGCCAGAGTTCGGGACTAGCGGGAGGAATATCCTACGAGCAGTACTTC
CASSVGQSSGLAGGISYEQYF
>-|TRBJ2-2|TRBV5-4|-
TGTGCCAGCAGCCCACGGGTCGGGAATACCGGGGAGCTGTTTTTT
CASSPRVGNTGELFF
>TRBD1|TRBJ1-4|TRBV7-9|-
TGTGCCAGCAGCTTAGATTCAGCAGGGGGCGTTGAAAAACTGTTTTTT
CASSLDSAGGVEKLFF
>-|TRBJ2-1|TRBV2|-
TGTGCCAGCAGTGAAGGATTATGGGGGTCCCGCTCCTACAATGAGCAGTTCTTC
CASSEGLWGSRSYNEQFF
>TRBD2|TRBJ2-1|TRBV9|-
TGTGCCAGCAGCCCTGGGGGCGGGAGGGCCTACAATGAGCAGTTCTTC
CASSPGGGRAYNEQFF
>-|TRBJ1-2|TRBV18|-
TGTGCCAGCTCACCTCAGGTGGTCTATGGCTACACCTTC
CASSPQVVYGYTF
>TRBD1|TRBJ2-7|TRBV7-9|-
TGTGCCAGCAGCAAATGGACAGGGGGGTACTTC
CASSKWTGGYF
>TRBD2|TRBJ2-5|TRBV4-1|-
TGCGCCAGCAGCCCACTTTCGAACGGGGGGGTGGGAGAGACCCAGTACTTC
CASSPLSNGGVGETQYF
>-|TRBJ1-4|TRBV11-2|once
TGTGCCAGCAGAGAAGGGGGGGCGCTGTATGAAAAACTGTTTTTT
CASREGGALYEKLFF
>-|TRBJ1-4|TRBV7-9|-
TGTGCCAGCAGCCTGGGAGAGCGGTCGGGAAAACTGTTTTTT
CASSLGERSGKLFF
>TRBD2|TRBJ2-1|TRBV29-1|-
TGCAGCGGGGGACTAGTACTAAACAATGAGCAGTTCTTC
CSGGLVLNNEQFF